These 18 T cell receptor beta chains share one sample of origin, sequenced in a study of shared clonotypes between healthy human individuals. TCRdb's table, derived via immunoSEQ multiplex PCR, lists solely in-frame clones and lacks some. Of around 370,000 clones detected, around 96% appear once; the ten largest clones hold approximately 0.32%. Specimen: memory CD8+ T cells sorted from blood. Indicated subset: CD45RO+ cells pooled with CCR7-negative TemRA cells. The receptors derive from a man aged 25-45 years in good health.

DNA of the CDR3: TGTGCCAGCAGGACGGTCGGGGAGCTGTTTTTT. It encodes CASRTVGELFF. The J gene is TRBJ2-2, the V gene TRBV13, with D hard to call. Germline V lookup: CDR1 PRHDT, CDR2 FYEKMQ (reference sequence). The CDR3 totals 11 residues. V was cut by 6 bases and J by 7 bases, with 6 bases left in between.

This clone was counted only a few times. The chain carries TRBV6-1 and TRBJ1-5, with TRBD1 matching over 7 bases. J gave up 4 bases and V 6 bases, and 6 bases lay outside the gene matches. This CDR3 region has 14 residues. Germline V gene lookup returns CDR1 MNHNS and CDR2 SASEGT. CDR3 nucleotides: TGTGCCAGCAGCCCACAGGGGAAGAATCAGCCCCAGCATTTT. Protein: CASSPQGKNQPQHF.

The chain is built from TRBV11-2 and TRBJ2-1; unclear D gene. CDR3 length equals 10 residues. V dropped 5 bases and J dropped 10 bases, with 6 bases sitting between them. Germline V gives CDR1 SGHAT, CDR2 FQNNGV. The CDR3 DNA reads TGTGCCAGCAGCATCGCCGAGCAGTTCTTC. Protein: CASSIAEQFF.

The V gene is TRBV10-3, the J gene TRBJ2-5, with 10 bases matching TRBD2. Trimming cost V 0 bases and J 5 bases; bases outside gene matches: 0. Germline V lookup: CDR1 ENHRY, CDR2 SYGVKD. The CDR3 spans 14 residues. The CDR3 DNA sequence: TGTGCCATCAGTGAGTCGACTAGCGGGGAGACCCAGTACTTC. Its translation is CAISESTSGETQYF.

The rearrangement uses TRBV7-9 and TRBJ2-3; D not certain. Deletions cut 3 bases from V and 1 base from J, with 11 bases between. The CDR3 runs to 15 residues. Germline values: CDR1 SEHNR, CDR2 FQNEAQ (reference sequence). CDR3 DNA: TGTGCCAGCAGCTTCTTTCTAGGTGGCACAGATACGCAGTATTTT. Translating gives CASSFFLGGTDTQYF. Combining the CDR3 with reference TRBV7-9 and TRBJ2-3 gives the whole variable domain DTGVSQNPRHKITKRGQNVTFRCDPISEHNRLYWYRQTLGQGPEFLTYFQNEAQLEKSRLLSDRFSAERPKGSFSTLEIQRTEQGDSAMYLCASSFFLGGTDTQYFGPGTRLTVL.

The chain is built from TRBV29-1 and TRBJ2-3; TRBD1 matches 7 bases. With V trimmed by 3 bases and J by 2 bases, 5 bases remained unmatched. Per the germline V gene, CDR1 is SQVTM and CDR2 is ANQGSEA. CDR3 length: 14 amino acids. CDR3 bases: TGCAGCGTTGAGGGGACAGAGGACACAGATACGCAGTATTTT. Its protein is CSVEGTEDTDTQYF.

This chain joins TRBV9 and TRBJ2-7; 7 bases match TRBD1. Germline V gene sequence: CDR1 SGDLS, CDR2 YYNGEE. J was trimmed by 0 bases and V by 0 bases; bases with no gene match: 3. This CDR3 region has 15 residues. CDR3 amino acids: CASSVDGDSSYEQYF. DNA of the CDR3: TGTGCCAGCAGCGTAGATGGGGACAGCTCCTACGAGCAGTACTTC.

The chain has TRBV15 and TRBJ2-7; no reliable D call. The V end was cut by 2 bases, the J end by 2 bases, with 13 bases between. Germline V lookup: CDR1 LNHNV, CDR2 YYDKDF (reference sequence). The CDR3 is 15 amino acids. CDR3 region: CATSRLGRSPYEQYF. The CDR3 bases are TGTGCCACCAGCAGACTGGGCCGATCTCCCTACGAGCAGTACTTC.

The chain uses TRBV4-1 and TRBJ2-7; D ambiguous. Deletions cut 1 base from V and 5 bases from J, with 9 bases between. From germline, CDR1 is MGHRA and CDR2 YSYEKL. The CDR3 has 13 residues. CDR3 region: CASSQGHRNEQYF. For the CDR3, the DNA is TGCGCCAGCAGCCAAGGACATAGGAACGAGCAGTACTTC.

The J gene is TRBJ1-2, the V gene TRBV21-1. TRBV21-1 is deemed a pseudogene. The CDR3 has 14 residues. The CDR3 protein is CASTQRDAGDGYTF. In DNA, the CDR3 is TGTGCCAGCACCCAAAGGGACGCCGGGGATGGCTACACCTTC.

This chain links TRBV19 with TRBJ2-7, with D perhaps given as TRBD1 or TRBD2 (6 bases each). The length of the CDR3 is 15 residues. V was shortened by 3 bases and J by 1 base, with 13 bases between the two germline ends. In germline, CDR1 is LNHDA, CDR2 SQIVND (reference sequence). The CDR3 DNA follows: TGTGCCAGTAGTATGGGGGCGGGGTGGTCCTACGAGCAGTACTTC. The encoded protein is CASSMGAGWSYEQYF.

The V and J genes are TRBV11-3 and TRBJ2-1; unclear D gene. CDR1 SGHNT and CDR2 YENEEA come from the germline V gene. The V end was cut by 3 bases, the J end by 5 bases, with 11 bases between. The CDR3 is 14 amino acids. The CDR3 DNA reads TGTGCCAGCAGCTTTGGAAGACGAAACAATGAGCAGTTCTTC. Translated, it gives CASSFGRRNNEQFF.

The chain links TRBV30 to TRBJ2-1; 9 positions match TRBD1. The trim removed 6 bases at V and 5 bases at J, leaving 8 bases unmatched. CDR1 and CDR2 (germline): GTSNPN, SVGIG (reference sequence). The CDR3 contains 14 residues. The CDR3 spells CACPRDRDDNEQFF. Here the CDR3 DNA reads TGTGCCTGTCCCCGGGACAGGGATGACAATGAGCAGTTCTTC. Complete variable domain (other parts from reference TRBV30 and TRBJ2-1): SQTIHQWPATLVQPVGSPLSLECTVEGTSNPNLYWYRQAAGRGLQLLFYSVGIGQISSEVPQNLSASRPQDRQFILSSKKLLLSDSGFYLCACPRDRDDNEQFFGPGTRLTVL.

Only a few counts were recorded for this clone. The rearrangement joins TRBV19 to TRBJ1-5; D remains unclear. This CDR3 has 14 residues. Germline V lookup: CDR1 LNHDA, CDR2 SQIVND (reference sequence). The V gene lost 0 bases and the J gene lost 7 bases, with 10 bases spanning the gap. CDR3 coding DNA: TGTGCCAGTAGTATAGATCAGTTGGGACAGCCCCAGCATTTT. It encodes CASSIDQLGQPQHF.

The rearrangement uses TRBV2 and TRBJ2-7; D gene uncertain. The V end lost 3 bases, the J end lost 2 bases, and 8 bases lay between the germline ends. The CDR3 covers 13 residues. Germline V CDR1 and CDR2: SNHLY, FYNNEI. CDR3 nucleotides: TGTGCCAGCAGTGAGAATTTTCCCTACGAGCAGTACTTC. It yields the protein CASSENFPYEQYF.

The chain has TRBV5-1 and TRBJ2-7; D is unresolved. The CDR3 contains 14 residues. Germline V CDR1 and CDR2: SGHRS, YFSETQ. V was trimmed by 6 bases and J by 4 bases, leaving 17 bases between them. In nucleotides, the CDR3 is TGCGCCAGCAATCGCGACCCTTTGACTTACGAGCAGTACTTC. It translates to CASNRDPLTYEQYF.

The table lists this clone with a count of one. The gene calls are TRBV28 and TRBJ1-5; the match to TRBD1 covers 7 bases. The CDR3 has 15 residues. The V and J ends lost 6 bases and 1 base, in that order; junction bases with no gene match: 6. CDR1 and CDR2 from the germline V gene are MDHEN and SYDVKM. The DNA for the CDR3 is TGTGCCAGCAGCCCAACAGGGGCCAGCAATCAGCCCCAGCATTTT. Its protein product is CASSPTGASNQPQHF.

As regards this clone: Other nucleotide sequences in the sample specify the same CDR3. This chain connects TRBV2 to TRBJ2-7, with D unclear. The CDR3 extends over 11 amino acids. The germline V gene encodes CDR1 SNHLY and CDR2 FYNNEI. Trimming took off 6 bases at V and 1 base at J, with 4 bases between the two ends. Written as DNA, the CDR3 is TGTGCCAGCAGGACATCCTACGAGCAGTACTTC. This gives the protein CASRTSYEQYF. Filled out from reference TRBV2 and TRBJ2-7, the complete variable domain reads EPEVTQTPSHQVTQMGQEVILRCVPISNHLYFYWYRQILGQKVEFLVSFYNNEISEKSEIFDDQFSVERPDGSNFTLKIRSTKLEDSAMYFCASRTSYEQYFGPGTRLTVT.